The 12 T cell receptor beta chains below come from one sample, sequenced in a study of cytomegalovirus exposure and HLA in healthy donors. The PCR contained 60 Vbeta and 13 Jbeta primers. The data were produced by immunoSEQ multiplex PCR, yet TCRdb's version contains in-frame clones alone and is incomplete. The sample lists 100,000 to 150,000 clones, over 65% occurring once. Sequencing was carried out using PBMCs. Source of these receptors: a young man in good health and CMV-seronegative.

The table lists this clone with a count of one. The V call is TRBV9, the J call TRBJ2-7; 11 bases line up with TRBD1. V gave up 2 bases and J gave up 3 bases; unmatched junction bases: 4. The CDR3 is made up of 15 amino acids. Germline CDR1 is SGDLS and CDR2 is YYNGEE. The CDR3 loop is CASSVGTGGNYEQYF. In DNA form, the CDR3 reads TGTGCCAGCAGCGTGGGGACAGGGGGTAACTACGAGCAGTACTTC.

The table lists this clone with a few counts. J is TRBJ1-1 and V is TRBV7-2; TRBD1 aligns across 10 bases. The germline V gene encodes CDR1 SGHTA and CDR2 FQGNSA. After removal of 6 bases from V and 4 bases from J, the junction contained 11 bases not matched to a gene. The CDR3 consists of 16 residues. The chain's CDR3 is CASSFLRTGGITEAFF. Written as DNA, the CDR3 is TGTGCCAGCAGTTTTCTCCGGACAGGGGGGATCACTGAAGCTTTCTTT. Using reference TRBV7-2 and TRBJ1-1 for the parts outside the CDR3, the full variable domain is GAGVSQSPSNKVTEKGKDVELRCDPISGHTALYWYRQSLGQGLEFLIYFQGNSAPDKSGLPSDRFSAERTGGSVSTLTIQRTQQEDSAVYLCASSFLRTGGITEAFFGQGTRLTVV.

The rearrangement uses TRBV11-2 and TRBJ2-7, with 11 positions matching TRBD2. Trimming cost V 3 bases and J 2 bases; bases outside gene matches: 3. Germline CDR1 is SGHAT and CDR2 is FQNNGV. The CDR3 has 15 amino acids. The CDR3 DNA follows: TGTGCCAGCAGCTTGGGGACTAGCGGAACCTACGAGCAGTACTTC. Translation gives CASSLGTSGTYEQYF.

The chain recombines TRBV7-2 with TRBJ2-3; TRBD2 agrees at 8 bases. The CDR3 runs 15 residues. Germline assignment: CDR1 SGHTA and CDR2 FQGNSA. V lost 1 base and J lost 5; bases outside the gene matches: 5. This CDR3 reads CASSLDGGAVDTQYF. CDR3 nucleotides: TGTGCCAGCAGCTTAGACGGGGGGGCAGTAGATACGCAGTATTTT.

V usage is TRBV7-2 and J usage is TRBJ2-1; 11 positions agree with TRBD2. V shed 3 bases and J 6 bases; nucleotides not matched to a gene: 1. The CDR3 totals 14 residues. Germline CDR1 is SGHTA and CDR2 is FQGNSA. The CDR3 protein is CASSLGLAANEQFF. The CDR3 DNA is TGTGCCAGCAGCTTGGGACTAGCGGCCAATGAGCAGTTCTTC.

This clone was observed a single time. V is TRBV7-2 and J is TRBJ2-2; D is perhaps TRBD1 (5 bases). Germline lookup yields CDR1 SGHTA and CDR2 FQGNSA. This CDR3 comprises 16 residues. Trimming removed 2 bases from V and 7 bases from J, with 17 bases in between. The CDR3: CASSLNRAGLSGELFF. In nucleotides, the CDR3 is TGTGCCAGCAGCTTAAACCGCGCAGGGTTGAGCGGGGAGCTGTTTTTT.

The genes are TRBV10-2 and TRBJ1-5; TRBD1 might be the D (5 bases). CDR3 length: 13 amino acids. Germline loops: CDR1 WSHSY, CDR2 SAAADI. V was pared by 3 bases and J by 7 bases, with 10 bases between. This CDR3 is CASSDVRVQPQHF. CDR3 sequence (DNA): TGCGCCAGCAGTGATGTCAGGGTGCAGCCCCAGCATTTT.

This chain joins TRBV5-1 and TRBJ1-1, with TRBD1 identical over 7 bases. The CDR3 has 14 amino acids. V lost 0 bases to trimming and J lost 5 bases; unmatched junction nucleotides: 4. Germline values: CDR1 SGHRS, CDR2 YFSETQ. DNA for the CDR3: TGCGCCAGCAGCTTGGCCCAACAGGGGACTGAAGCTTTCTTT. Amino acid sequence: CASSLAQQGTEAFF.

About this clone itself: Within the sample, other DNA sequences also encode this same CDR3. This chain connects TRBV4-1 to TRBJ2-1; 8 bases are a match to TRBD2. Germline assignment: CDR1 MGHRA and CDR2 YSYEKL. The V gene end was trimmed by 0 bases and the J gene end by 0 bases; junction bases not matched to a gene: 1. The CDR3 contains 16 residues. CDR3 in DNA: TGCGCCAGCAGCCAAGAAACTAGCGGCTCCTACAATGAGCAGTTCTTC. Protein sequence: CASSQETSGSYNEQFF.

The V call is TRBV11-2, the J call TRBJ2-7, with 13 bases lining up with TRBD2. Trimming cost V 7 bases and J 7 bases; bases outside gene matches: 7. Germline V lookup: CDR1 SGHAT, CDR2 FQNNGV. The length of the CDR3 is 14 residues. The CDR3 spells CASTPGLAGREQYF. The CDR3 nucleotides read TGTGCCAGCACCCCGGGACTAGCGGGGAGAGAGCAGTACTTC. Combining the CDR3 with reference TRBV11-2 and TRBJ2-7 gives the whole variable domain EAGVAQSPRYKIIEKRQSVAFWCNPISGHATLYWYQQILGQGPKLLIQFQNNGVVDDSQLPKDRFSAERLKGVDSTLKIQPAKLEDSAVYLCASTPGLAGREQYFGPGTRLTVT.

V is TRBV29-1 and J is TRBJ1-1, with 9 bases fitting TRBD1. The CDR3 runs 15 residues. Per the germline V gene, CDR1 is SQVTM and CDR2 is ANQGSEA. Losses at the gene ends were 5 bases for V and 4 bases for J; bases not matched to a gene: 11. CDR3 sequence: CSVYLRGQGATEAFF. In nucleotides, the CDR3 is TGCAGCGTTTACCTCCGGGGACAGGGCGCCACTGAAGCTTTCTTT.

The gene calls are TRBV19 and TRBJ2-3; TRBD1 is a possible D gene (5 bases). This CDR3 spans 15 amino acids. Between the trimmed V and J ends, which lost 3 bases and 4 bases, there was a span of 14 bases. Germline V lookup: CDR1 LNHDA, CDR2 SQIVND (reference sequence). This CDR3 is CASSIRLQGADTQYF. CDR3 in DNA: TGTGCCAGTAGTATCCGGCTCCAAGGGGCAGATACGCAGTATTTT. The full variable domain, completed using reference TRBV19 and TRBJ2-3, is DGGITQSPKYLFRKEGQNVTLSCEQNLNHDAMYWYRQDPGQGLRLIYYSQIVNDFQKGDIAEGYSVSREKKESFPLTVTSAQKNPTAFYLCASSIRLQGADTQYFGPGTRLTVL.